These 27 T cell receptor beta chains came from one sample sequenced in a study of T cell changes during pregnancy in multiple sclerosis. Clones were read by immunoSEQ multiplex PCR, and TCRdb kept only the in-frame ones, dropping some. Among 85,000 to 130,000 clones listed, 94% were seen once. The material sequenced was peripheral blood, taken before pregnancy. The origin of the receptors is a female donor with multiple sclerosis, enrolled in a pregnancy study.

V gene TRBV18 combines with J gene TRBJ2-5; D call uncertain. V was shortened by 3 bases and J by 5 bases, with 4 bases between the two germline ends. Germline V CDR1 and CDR2: KGHSH, LQKENI. There are 11 residues in the CDR3. This chain's CDR3 is CASSPLETQYF. For the CDR3, the DNA is TGTGCCAGCTCACCTCTGGAGACCCAGTACTTC.

The V and J genes are TRBV5-1 and TRBJ2-1; D possibly corresponds to TRBD2 (6 bases). The germline CDR1 and CDR2 sequences are SGHRS and YFSETQ. Trimming shortened V by 5 bases and J by 9 bases, and 21 bases separated the two germline ends. This CDR3 is built from 15 residues. The DNA of the CDR3 is TGCGCCAGCAGTATAGGGAGGAATCGAGTCACTGAGCAGTTCTTC. It is translated as CASSIGRNRVTEQFF.

This sequence joins TRBV5-8 and TRBJ2-1; D is uncertain. Germline CDR1 reads SGHTS; CDR2 reads YDEGEE. The V gene lost 4 bases and the J gene lost 7 bases, with 6 bases spanning the gap. CDR3 size: 11 residues. The CDR3 here is CASSPGNEQFF. The DNA of the CDR3 is TGTGCCAGCAGCCCCGGGAATGAGCAGTTCTTC.

The CDR3 region is CASSLLAPWDEQFF. The CDR3 DNA follows: TGTGCCAGCAGCTTACTAGCCCCTTGGGATGAGCAGTTCTTC. The gene calls are TRBV11-2 and TRBJ2-1, with D perhaps matching TRBD2 (5 bases). The V end was cut by 2 bases, the J end by 8 bases, with 13 bases between. The CDR3 totals 14 residues. Germline values: CDR1 SGHAT, CDR2 FQNNGV.

The chain joins TRBV9 to TRBJ2-1; TRBD1 agrees at 9 bases. V lost 4 bases and J lost 2; bases outside the gene matches: 7. The CDR3 totals 16 residues. Germline V gene data show CDR1 as SGDLS and CDR2 as YYNGEE. CDR3 protein: CASSHPRDRAYNEQFF. For the CDR3, the DNA is TGTGCCAGCAGCCATCCAAGGGACAGGGCCTACAATGAGCAGTTCTTC. The whole variable domain, filled in from reference TRBV9 and TRBJ2-1, reads DSGVTQTPKHLITATGQRVTLRCSPRSGDLSVYWYQQSLDQGLQFLIQYYNGEERAKGNILERFSAQQFPDLHSELNLSSLELGDSALYFCASSHPRDRAYNEQFFGPGTRLTVL.

The chain joins TRBV11-1 to TRBJ2-7, with TRBD2 identical over 12 bases. V shed 3 bases and J 0 bases; nucleotides not matched to a gene: 0. Germline values: CDR1 SGHAT, CDR2 FQDESV (reference sequence). CDR3 length equals 15 residues. The CDR3: CASSLGLAGSYEQYF. In DNA, the CDR3 is TGTGCCAGCAGCTTGGGACTAGCGGGCTCCTACGAGCAGTACTTC.

The CDR3 region has the DNA TGTGCCATCAGTGACCTAGCGGGAGGGATCTACGAGCAGTACTTC. Encoded protein: CAISDLAGGIYEQYF. The chain uses TRBV10-3 and TRBJ2-7; 12 bases match TRBD2. V was pared by 3 bases and J by 3 bases, with 3 bases of the junction left unmatched. The V gene's germline CDR1 is ENHRY and CDR2 SYGVKD. The CDR3 contains 15 residues.

This chain joins TRBV27 and TRBJ1-1, with 7 bases aligning to TRBD1. Germline V gene data show CDR1 as MNHEY and CDR2 as SMNVEV (reference sequence). The CDR3 consists of 17 residues. Trimming at V came to 5 bases and at J to 0 bases, leaving 12 bases not matched to a gene. The CDR3: CASSRGTVYAMNTEAFF. The CDR3 nucleotides read TGTGCCAGCAGTCGAGGGACAGTCTATGCTATGAACACTGAAGCTTTCTTT.

J is TRBJ2-1 and V is TRBV4-2, with 11 bases fitting TRBD2. Germline loops: CDR1 LGHNA, CDR2 YNFKEQ. This CDR3 is built from 16 residues. With 4 bases clipped from V and 2 bases from J, the junction kept 4 bases outside the gene matches. CDR3 residues: CASSLNSGRAYNEQFF. The DNA of the CDR3 is TGTGCCAGCAGCCTTAATAGCGGGAGGGCCTACAATGAGCAGTTCTTC.

J is TRBJ2-7 and V is TRBV30; D might be TRBD2 (5 bases). Germline V gene lookup returns CDR1 GTSNPN and CDR2 SVGIG (reference sequence). Trimming took 3 bases from V and 3 from J, leaving 9 bases between them. The CDR3 length is 12 residues. The CDR3 reads CAWSGNGYEQYF. The CDR3 DNA reads TGTGCCTGGAGCGGGAACGGCTACGAGCAGTACTTC.

J is TRBJ2-3 and V is TRBV11-2; 14 bases fit TRBD2. V lost 4 bases and J lost 5; bases outside the gene matches: 11. CDR1 and CDR2 from the germline V gene are SGHAT and FQNNGV. The CDR3 sequence is 18 residues long. The CDR3 protein is CASSSTMGLAGVRDTQYF. The CDR3 DNA follows: TGTGCCAGCAGCTCAACCATGGGACTAGCGGGAGTTAGAGATACGCAGTATTTT.

This chain uses TRBV6-5 with TRBJ1-2; TRBD1 matches 11 bases. This CDR3 contains 14 residues. The junction had 8 bases not matched to a gene; V was cut back by 6 bases and J by 8 bases. Germline V lookup: CDR1 MNHEY, CDR2 SVGAGI. In DNA, the CDR3 is TGTGCCAGCAGACGGGACAGGGGGGCTAAAGGCTACACCTTC. It specifies CASRRDRGAKGYTF.

The chain recombines TRBV27 with TRBJ2-5; 8 bases fit TRBD2. CDR1 and CDR2 (germline): MNHEY, SMNVEV (reference sequence). The CDR3 spans 17 residues. Unmatched junction bases numbered 15, after V lost 3 bases and J lost 6 bases. CDR3: CASSFLTSATEMKTQYF. CDR3 in DNA: TGTGCCAGCAGTTTTTTGACTAGCGCGACCGAAATGAAGACCCAGTACTTC.

This rearrangement joins TRBV5-4 to TRBJ2-2; 11 bases align to TRBD2. Trimming removed 4 bases from V and 6 bases from J; junction bases left unmatched: 11. The CDR3 covers 17 residues. CDR1 and CDR2 (germline): SGHNT, YYREEE (reference sequence). CDR3 nucleotides: TGTGCCAGCAGCCCATCGGAGGCTAGCGGGAGGCCCGGGGAGCTGTTTTTT. Protein: CASSPSEASGRPGELFF.

This chain joins TRBV29-1 and TRBJ2-1, with TRBD2 matching over 7 bases. This CDR3 contains 13 residues. Germline CDR1 reads SQVTM; CDR2 reads ANQGSEA. CDR3 nucleotides: TGCGAGGGGAGGGCAAATACCTACAATGAGCAGTTCTTC. This encodes CEGRANTYNEQFF.

This sequence joins TRBV6-5 and TRBJ1-2; TRBD1 agrees at 7 bases. The germline V gene has CDR1 MNHEY and CDR2 SVGAGI. V shed 0 bases, J shed 5 bases, and the junction held 0 bases outside the gene matches. This CDR3 spans 13 amino acids. The CDR3 nucleotides are TGTGCCAGCAGTTACTCGACAGGGTATGGCTACACCTTC. Protein product: CASSYSTGYGYTF.

This chain connects TRBV6-4 to TRBJ2-3; 8 bases align to TRBD2. This CDR3 has 17 amino acids. The V and J ends lost 0 bases and 1 base, in that order; junction bases with no gene match: 6. The germline V gene has CDR1 MRHNA and CDR2 SNTAGT. The CDR3 protein is CASSDSTGGPGTDTQYF. The CDR3, as DNA: TGTGCCAGCAGTGACTCGACGGGAGGGCCGGGCACAGATACGCAGTATTTT.

V usage is TRBV18 and J usage is TRBJ2-5; the D is unclear. The CDR3 contains 14 residues. Trimming shortened V by 3 bases and J by 2 bases, and 10 bases separated the two germline ends. CDR1 and CDR2 (germline): KGHSH, LQKENI. The CDR3 sequence is CASSPEMRQETQYF. DNA of the CDR3: TGTGCCAGCTCACCCGAGATGAGGCAAGAGACCCAGTACTTC. Filled out from reference TRBV18 and TRBJ2-5, the complete variable domain reads NAGVMQNPRHLVRRRGQEARLRCSPMKGHSHVYWYRQLPEEGLKFMVYLQKENIIDESGMPKERFSAEFPKEGPSILRIQQVVRGDSAAYFCASSPEMRQETQYFGPGTRLLVL.

The V gene is TRBV27, the J gene TRBJ1-1, with 12 bases aligning to TRBD1. Germline V gene sequence: CDR1 MNHEY, CDR2 SMNVEV (reference sequence). V lost 2 bases to trimming and J lost 5 bases; unmatched junction nucleotides: 6. The CDR3 spans 16 residues. The CDR3 DNA is TGTGCCAGCAGTTTAGGGGACAGGGGGCGAAGAACTGAAGCTTTCTTT. Translation: CASSLGDRGRRTEAFF.

The chain has TRBV7-6 and TRBJ2-7; 9 positions agree with TRBD2. The CDR3 consists of 15 residues. The germline V gene has CDR1 SGHVS and CDR2 FNYEAQ. V shed 5 bases, J shed 2 bases, and the junction held 7 bases outside the gene matches. CDR3 loop: CASSPRLAAPYEQYF. In nucleotides, the CDR3 is TGTGCCAGCAGCCCTCGACTAGCGGCACCCTACGAGCAGTACTTC.

This chain connects TRBV14 to TRBJ1-2, with a tentative D call TRBD1 (6 bases). Trimming took 2 bases from V and 3 from J, leaving 10 bases between them. The CDR3 sequence is 14 residues long. The germline V gene encodes CDR1 SGHDN and CDR2 FVKESK. The CDR3 here is CASSQTRGHYGYTF. Here the CDR3 DNA reads TGTGCCAGCAGCCAAACCAGGGGCCACTATGGCTACACCTTC. The variable domain in full, completed from reference TRBV14 and TRBJ1-2, reads EAGVTQFPSHSVIEKGQTVTLRCDPISGHDNLYWYRRVMGKEIKFLLHFVKESKQDESGMPNNRFLAERTGGTYSTLKVQPAELEDSGVYFCASSQTRGHYGYTFGSGTRLTVV.

This chain connects TRBV11-2 to TRBJ2-7; no definite D call. The CDR3 length is 14 residues. CDR1 and CDR2 from the germline V gene are SGHAT and FQNNGV. V gave up 1 base and J gave up 0 bases, with 7 bases separating them. The CDR3: CASSLGLYSYEQYF. For the CDR3, the DNA is TGTGCCAGCAGCTTAGGGCTTTACTCCTACGAGCAGTACTTC.

The chain has TRBV6-5 and TRBJ1-2, with D maybe TRBD1 (6 bases). Trimming took 2 bases from V and 2 from J, leaving 12 bases between them. Germline CDR1 is MNHEY and CDR2 is SVGAGI. The CDR3 has 15 residues. The CDR3 DNA sequence: TGTGCCAGCAGTTACGTACAGGGATGGAACTATGGCTACACCTTC. Its translation is CASSYVQGWNYGYTF.

The sample holds a few counts of this clone. This chain joins TRBV30 and TRBJ1-1; D gene uncertain. This CDR3 is built from 12 residues. Looked up from germline, CDR1 is GTSNPN and CDR2 is SVGIG (reference sequence). V was shortened by 5 bases and J by 4 bases, with 11 bases between the two germline ends. CDR3 bases: TGTGCCTGGTCGTGGGAGGTCACTGAAGCTTTCTTT. Encoded protein: CAWSWEVTEAFF.

The rearrangement links TRBV9 to TRBJ2-7; D is ambiguous. The germline V gene has CDR1 SGDLS and CDR2 YYNGEE. This CDR3 contains 13 residues. V was pared by 0 bases and J by 5 bases, with 9 bases between. Written as DNA, the CDR3 is TGTGCCAGCAGCGTAGGGTTTCGGGACGAGCAGTACTTC. This translates into CASSVGFRDEQYF.

This clone occurred a few times. DNA of the CDR3: TGTGCCAGCAGGCACTCAACTAATAAGGACTTACGGGCGAACGAGCAGTACTTC. The encoded protein is CASRHSTNKDLRANEQYF. The rearrangement links TRBV27 to TRBJ2-7, with a weak D call TRBD2 (5 bases). The CDR3 has 18 amino acids. From germline, CDR1 is MNHEY and CDR2 SMNVEV (reference sequence). Trimming removed 6 bases from V and 5 bases from J, with 29 bases in between.

V usage is TRBV2 and J usage is TRBJ2-7; D possibly corresponds to TRBD1 (6 bases). Trimming left V 6 bases short and J 5 bases short, with 11 bases between. Germline CDR1 is SNHLY and CDR2 is FYNNEI. The length of the CDR3 is 12 residues. The CDR3 sequence: CASRTGKNEQYF. The DNA for the CDR3 is TGTGCCAGCAGAACAGGGAAGAACGAGCAGTACTTC.